This T cell receptor beta chain is from a study of shared clonotypes between healthy human individuals. General study results and limits: Despite large depth, rarefaction showed incomplete sorted-subset sequencing. It was the non-shared clonotypes that had lower generation probabilities than clonotypes shared by all four donors.

Germline V lookup: CDR1 KGHSH, CDR2 LQKENI. The CDR3 is made up of 17 amino acids. The J segment lost 6 bases and the V segment lost 4 bases, leaving 15 bases of the junction unmatched. Concerning this clone itself: Its antigen is not identified.

Clones were read by immunoSEQ multiplex PCR, and TCRdb kept only the in-frame ones, dropping some. Of around 2.5 million clones in the sample, approximately 94% were seen once. There were only Caucasian adults among the donors, and all lived in Nashville, Tennessee. Sequencing input: naive CD4+ T cells from PBMCs. Documented subset: CD45RA+ positively selected. The chain employs TRBV18 and TRBJ2-1, with 7 nucleotides matching TRBD1. This TCR came from a man between 18 and 35 years old in good health. Some clones in this sample may be carry-over from other donors' samples. CDR3 sequence reads: CASSLTPIGQVRNEQFF. The CDR3, as DNA: TGTGCCAGCTCACTGACACCTATTGGACAGGTGCGCAATGAGCAGTTCTTC.